The clone carrying this T cell receptor (beta chain) was found once. The data were obtained in a study of patients and donors after allogeneic stem cell transplantation. Trimming removed 1 base from V and 4 bases from J, with 9 bases in between. The CDR3 loop spans 13 amino acids. Per the germline V gene, CDR1 is SGHRS and CDR2 is YFSETQ. TCRdb analysed the RT-PCR reads with MiXCR anew, one entry per CDR3 protein. The sample lists approximately 200,000 distinct CDR3 sequences; 35% to 45% were seen once. This chain joins TRBV5-1 and TRBJ2-7; D remains ambiguous. This receptor was obtained from a human donor who was either an allogeneic HSCT recipient or a stem cell or donor lymphocyte infusion donor (not recorded which). It is not recorded whose cells these are; they may come from a transplant donor. Sequenced: blood, either unsorted or a sorted T cell fraction (not recorded which). CDR3 DNA sequence: TGCGCCAGCAGCTTGACTTCTGATTACGAGCAGTACTTC. Translated, it gives CASSLTSDYEQYF.